This T cell receptor beta chain was recovered during a study of tumor-infiltrating lymphocytes in primary liver carcinoma. Scientists recovered RNA and DNA together from approximately 20-30 mg of unsorted bulk tissue. From roughly 0.5 ug total RNA, TCR beta cDNA was generated with a primer in the constant region. Libraries for TCR beta were built through three nested multiplex PCR rounds, which together made up a slightly modified ARM-PCR procedure. Running 9 to 10 cycles apiece, the first two PCR rounds relied on TRBV1-TRBV30 forward primers together with a C-beta reverse primer. TCRdb reprocessed the multiplex PCR reads with MiXCR, giving one entry per CDR3 protein. The sample holds 100,000 or so distinct CDR3 sequences, 55% to 75% seen once. V was pared by 4 bases and J by 4 bases, with 11 bases between. The CDR3 is 15 amino acids. Germline V CDR1 and CDR2: MRHNA, SNTAGT.

Material: liver tumor tissue from sampling region 5. Subset of the sample: tumor region T5, tumor centre. The clonotype originates from a woman between 55 and 75 years old with primary liver carcinoma and hepatitis B virus infection. The V and J genes are TRBV6-4 and TRBJ2-6; D may be TRBD1 (5 bases). The CDR3 loop is CASSVGASGANVLTF. CDR3 sequence (DNA): TGTGCCAGCAGTGTAGGGGCCTCCGGGGCCAACGTCCTGACTTTC.